These 30 T cell receptor beta chains came from one sample sequenced in a study of vaccination and CD4 T cells after COVID-19. No cognate antigen is known for these TCRs. The Oncomine TCR Beta short-read assay was what sequenced the DNA obtained from cultured CD4+ T cells. TCRdb fed the PCR reads into MiXCR, producing one record per CDR3 protein. Of 20,000 to 25,000 distinct CDR3 sequences listed, 40% to 45% are singletons. Treatment in this sample: roughly 10-day PBMC culture with coronavirus spike peptide pools or control peptides (ViraFEST assay). Sequencing was done on a sample of CD4+ T cells from blood, cultured in vitro. These receptors were collected from a human donor who had recovered from COVID-19.

V is TRBV20-1 and J is TRBJ2-5, with 7 bases identical to TRBD2. Germline lookup yields CDR1 DFQATT and CDR2 SNEGSKA (reference sequence). The CDR3 runs 16 residues. V dropped 0 bases and J dropped 5; count of bases not matched to a gene: 12. The CDR3 reads CSARDAGVAVSETQYF. Here the CDR3 DNA reads TGCAGTGCTAGAGATGCGGGAGTGGCTGTTAGCGAGACCCAGTACTTC.

The rearrangement uses TRBV4-1 and TRBJ1-1, with D possibly being TRBD1 (6 bases). The ends were cut back, 1 base at V and 3 bases at J, with 15 bases in the middle. The CDR3 consists of 16 residues. CDR1 is MGHRA and CDR2 is YSYEKL in the germline V gene. The CDR3 sequence: CASSQGGGWGDTEAFF. In nucleotides, the CDR3 is TGCGCCAGCAGCCAAGGAGGGGGATGGGGGGACACTGAAGCTTTCTTT.

The chain's CDR3 is CASSRGGTQYF. CDR3 sequence (DNA): TGTGCCAGCAGCAGGGGCGGGACCCAGTACTTC. The rearrangement joins TRBV5-3 to TRBJ2-5; maybe TRBD1 (6 bases). TRBV5-3 belongs to the ORF category, with a function that is uncertain. This CDR3 is built from 11 residues. Trimming cost V 8 bases and J 7 bases, with 12 bases left between them.

The chain links TRBV30 to TRBJ1-1, with 11 bases identical to TRBD1. The CDR3 loop spans 15 amino acids. CDR1 and CDR2 from the germline V gene are GTSNPN and SVGIG (reference sequence). Trimming removed 3 bases from V and 7 bases from J; junction bases left unmatched: 10. This chain's CDR3 is CAWSRLGQGVGEAFF. The CDR3 DNA follows: TGTGCCTGGAGCCGGTTGGGACAGGGGGTCGGTGAAGCTTTCTTT.

This clonotype was counted only a few times. The rearrangement joins TRBV6-1 to TRBJ1-2; a weak D match, TRBD1 (6 bases). The length of the CDR3 is 16 residues. CDR1 is MNHNS and CDR2 is SASEGT in the germline V gene. The V end was cut by 6 bases, the J end by 6 bases, with 23 bases between. CDR3 in amino acids: CASRAWGAGAVDGYTF. The CDR3 region has the DNA TGTGCCAGCAGGGCCTGGGGGGCAGGAGCAGTCGATGGCTACACCTTC.

V is TRBV11-2 and J is TRBJ2-3; D ambiguous. V was trimmed by 5 bases and J by 2 bases, leaving 8 bases between them. The length of the CDR3 is 13 residues. CDR1 and CDR2 from the germline V gene are SGHAT and FQNNGV. As DNA, the CDR3 is TGTGCCAGCAGCCCTATGTTCACAGATACGCAGTATTTT. Its translation: CASSPMFTDTQYF.

V and J are TRBV5-1 and TRBJ2-7; 7 nucleotides agree with TRBD1. Germline CDR1 SGHRS, CDR2 YFSETQ. CDR3 length: 15 amino acids. V shed 3 bases, J shed 2 bases, and the junction held 8 bases outside the gene matches. CDR3 coding DNA: TGCGCCAGCAGCTGGTCACAGGGGTTCGCCTACGAGCAGTACTTC. This gives the protein CASSWSQGFAYEQYF.

The chain recombines TRBV6-1 with TRBJ2-5; no definite D call. CDR3 size: 14 residues. CDR1 is MNHNS and CDR2 is SASEGT in the germline V gene. Trimming took 7 bases from V and 5 from J, leaving 17 bases between them. CDR3 residues: CASILARFFETQYF. CDR3 in DNA: TGTGCCAGCATCCTGGCCCGTTTTTTCGAGACCCAGTACTTC.

The rearrangement joins TRBV27 to TRBJ2-7; D gene uncertain. The CDR3 consists of 14 residues. The germline V gene has CDR1 MNHEY and CDR2 SMNVEV (reference sequence). With 4 bases removed from V and 1 base from J, the gap between germline ends came to 11 bases. DNA for the CDR3: TGTGCCAGCAGTTCAGCCGGAGCATCCTACGAGCAGTACTTC. Translated: CASSSAGASYEQYF.

The chain has TRBV29-1 and TRBJ2-3; D is unclear. This CDR3 has 13 amino acids. Germline V gene data show CDR1 as SQVTM and CDR2 as ANQGSEA. The V and J ends lost 6 bases and 0 bases respectively, with 10 bases between them. CDR3 nucleotides: TGCAGCGTCGTCGGTGGGAGCACAGATACGCAGTATTTT. Amino acid sequence: CSVVGGSTDTQYF.

This clonotype was counted a few times. The chain employs TRBV6-5 and TRBJ1-2, with TRBD1 matching 8 bases. V was clipped by 2 bases and J by 4 bases; unmatched bases: 6. This CDR3 has 15 residues. The germline CDR1 and CDR2 sequences are MNHEY and SVGAGI. Here the CDR3 reads CASSYRTGGGYGYTF. CDR3 sequence (DNA): TGTGCCAGCAGTTACCGCACAGGGGGAGGCTATGGCTACACCTTC.

The gene calls are TRBV7-8 and TRBJ2-7; the D gene is possibly TRBD1 (7 bases). Germline-derived CDR1 and CDR2 are SGHVS and FQNEAQ. V was clipped by 7 bases and J by 2 bases, with 24 bases between them. The CDR3 is made up of 17 amino acids. CDR3 residues: CASIRRQGPGGTYEQYF. In nucleotides, the CDR3 is TGTGCCAGCATCCGGAGACAGGGCCCCGGGGGAACCTACGAGCAGTACTTC.

In its sample, this clonotype ranks as medium-sized (0.01 to 0.1%). This chain connects TRBV11-3 to TRBJ1-1; D gene uncertain. V shed 7 bases and J shed 4 bases, with 13 bases lying between them. CDR3 length: 13 amino acids. Germline lookup yields CDR1 SGHNT and CDR2 YENEEA. The CDR3 here is CASTSGQPTEAFF. As DNA, the CDR3 is TGTGCCAGCACCTCCGGGCAACCCACTGAAGCTTTCTTT.

The chain links TRBV2 to TRBJ1-2; the match to TRBD1 covers 7 bases. CDR1 is SNHLY, CDR2 FYNNEI, per germline. The CDR3 covers 12 residues. Trimming at V came to 3 bases and at J to 9 bases, leaving 4 bases not matched to a gene. The CDR3 DNA is TGTGCCAGCAGTGACAGGGGGAATAGCTACACCTTC. This gives the protein CASSDRGNSYTF.

The rearrangement joins TRBV6-1 to TRBJ2-4; the match to TRBD2 covers 13 bases. The ends lost 5 bases at V and 9 bases at J; junction bases unmatched: 22. The CDR3 length is 20 residues. Germline loops: CDR1 MNHNS, CDR2 SASEGT. CDR3 residues: CASSLMTSGGSQGVLGIQYF. In DNA, the CDR3 is TGTGCCAGCAGTCTCATGACTAGCGGGGGGTCCCAGGGTGTATTAGGCATTCAGTACTTC.

The chain recombines TRBV6-2 or TRBV6-3 with TRBJ2-4; D is undetermined. Germline-derived CDR1 and CDR2 are MNHEY and SVGEGT. The CDR3 loop spans 15 amino acids. Trimming pared 7 bases from V and 0 bases from J, leaving 13 bases between. The CDR3, as DNA: TGTGCCAGCACTCCCGACTTTCTAGCCAAAAACATTCAGTACTTC. Its protein is CASTPDFLAKNIQYF.

The J gene is TRBJ2-5, the V gene TRBV28; the match to TRBD2 covers 14 bases. The ends lost 3 bases at V and 4 bases at J; junction bases unmatched: 4. This CDR3 comprises 16 residues. The germline gives CDR1 MDHEN, CDR2 SYDVKM. CDR3 coding DNA: TGTGCCAGCAGTTTGGGACTAGCGGGGGCTGGAGAGACCCAGTACTTC. As protein: CASSLGLAGAGETQYF.

By sample share, this clonotype is medium-sized (0.01 to 0.1%). The J gene is TRBJ1-5, the V gene TRBV20-1; D gene unclear. Trimming left V 0 bases short and J 13 bases short, with 16 bases between. Germline CDR1 DFQATT, CDR2 SNEGSKA (reference sequence). There are 13 residues in the CDR3. The CDR3 here is CSARDPSTLRQHF. CDR3 sequence (DNA): TGCAGTGCTAGAGATCCCAGTACTCTCAGGCAGCATTTT.

This clonotype is a singleton in its sample. The chain carries TRBV20-1 and TRBJ2-3; D unclear. Germline V gene lookup returns CDR1 DFQATT and CDR2 SNEGSKA (reference sequence). The CDR3 runs 13 residues. V was pared by 6 bases and J by 1 base, with 11 bases between. The CDR3 reads CSALFPGTDTQYF. CDR3 sequence (DNA): TGCAGTGCCTTATTTCCAGGCACAGATACGCAGTATTTT.

V is TRBV6-1 and J is TRBJ2-7; D possibly corresponds to TRBD2 (6 bases). This CDR3 spans 15 amino acids. With 7 bases removed from V and 2 bases from J, the gap between germline ends came to 18 bases. Germline CDR1 reads MNHNS; CDR2 reads SASEGT. The chain's CDR3 is CASTPEGRSPYEQYF. CDR3 nucleotides: TGTGCCAGCACTCCGGAGGGGAGAAGCCCCTACGAGCAGTACTTC.

V gene TRBV6-2 or TRBV6-3 combines with J gene TRBJ2-7; TRBD2 matches at 13 bases. Losses at the gene ends were 6 bases for V and 5 bases for J; bases not matched to a gene: 7. This CDR3 region has 15 residues. Germline V gene lookup returns CDR1 MNHEY and CDR2 SVGEGT. CDR3: CASSPGLAGANEQYF. CDR3 DNA sequence: TGTGCCAGCAGCCCCGGACTAGCGGGAGCCAACGAGCAGTACTTC.

This clonotype was counted between two and nine times. This chain uses TRBV20-1 with TRBJ1-2; D perhaps matches TRBD1 (5 bases). The CDR3 spans 12 residues. V dropped 0 bases and J dropped 8 bases, with 10 bases sitting between them. Germline CDR1 reads DFQATT; CDR2 reads SNEGSKA (reference sequence). The CDR3 nucleotides read TGCAGTGCTAGAGATCATGGGGGAGGCTACACCTTC. It specifies CSARDHGGGYTF.

This clonotype was seen more than once but under ten times. The genes are TRBV2 and TRBJ1-1; the D is unclear. The CDR3 covers 13 residues. Between the trimmed V and J ends, which lost 6 bases and 3 bases, there was a span of 11 bases. Germline values: CDR1 SNHLY, CDR2 FYNNEI. The CDR3 reads CASRRGRDTEAFF. The CDR3 DNA sequence: TGTGCCAGCAGACGAGGGAGGGACACTGAAGCTTTCTTT. The whole variable domain, remainder taken from reference TRBV2 and TRBJ1-1, is EPEVTQTPSHQVTQMGQEVILRCVPISNHLYFYWYRQILGQKVEFLVSFYNNEISEKSEIFDDQFSVERPDGSNFTLKIRSTKLEDSAMYFCASRRGRDTEAFFGQGTRLTVV.

This clonotype showed up just a few times. The chain joins TRBV28 to TRBJ1-6; possible D gene TRBD1, 5 bases. V was trimmed by 8 bases and J by 5 bases, leaving 10 bases between them. CDR1 and CDR2 from the germline V gene are MDHEN and SYDVKM. The CDR3 loop spans 13 amino acids. CDR3 sequence reads: CASRGWNNSPLHF. In DNA form, the CDR3 reads TGTGCCAGCCGGGGGTGGAATAATTCACCCCTCCACTTT.

The J gene is TRBJ1-2, the V gene TRBV2, with 8 bases lining up with TRBD1. Germline V gene lookup returns CDR1 SNHLY and CDR2 FYNNEI. There are 12 residues in the CDR3. Trimming cost V 7 bases and J 4 bases; bases outside gene matches: 2. CDR3 DNA sequence: TGTGCCAGCACAGGGGGCCCCTATGGCTACACCTTC. Its protein product is CASTGGPYGYTF.

The V gene is TRBV5-3, the J gene TRBJ2-1; 8 bases align to TRBD1. TRBV5-3 is labeled an ORF, and its function is uncertain. The V segment lost 8 bases and the J segment 7 bases; nucleotides outside the gene matches: 11. The CDR3 sequence is 14 residues long. The CDR3 DNA reads as TGTGCCAGCAGTTGGCGACAGGGGTGGAATGAGCAGTTCTTC. Its translation: CASSWRQGWNEQFF.

The chain recombines TRBV5-4 with TRBJ1-6, with D perhaps matching TRBD1 (6 bases). In germline, CDR1 is SGHNT, CDR2 YYREEE (reference sequence). The CDR3 sequence is 16 residues long. Deletions cut 7 bases from V and 0 bases from J, with 14 bases between. CDR3 amino acids: CASGTGLDSYNSPLHF. CDR3 nucleotide sequence: TGTGCCAGCGGAACAGGGTTAGACTCCTATAATTCACCCCTCCACTTT.

The chain employs TRBV20-1 and TRBJ2-2, with 10 bases aligning to TRBD2. V lost 1 base and J lost 3; bases outside the gene matches: 2. Germline CDR1 DFQATT, CDR2 SNEGSKA (reference sequence). The CDR3 covers 15 residues. The CDR3 protein is CSARASGGHTGELFF. The CDR3 DNA is TGCAGTGCTAGAGCTAGCGGGGGCCACACCGGGGAGCTGTTTTTT.

The CDR3 loop reads CASSEDGYEQYF. The CDR3, as DNA: TGTGCCAGCAGTGAAGACGGCTACGAGCAGTACTTC. V is TRBV6-1 and J is TRBJ2-7; D gene unclear. The CDR3 sequence is 12 residues long. Germline V gene data show CDR1 as MNHNS and CDR2 as SASEGT. V lost 1 base and J lost 3, with 4 bases in between.

The V gene is TRBV7-9, the J gene TRBJ1-1; D ambiguous. CDR1 is SEHNR, CDR2 FQNEAQ, per germline (reference sequence). The CDR3 has 14 residues. Trimming pared 2 bases from V and 7 bases from J, leaving 14 bases between. CDR3 region: CASSLLVSSHEAFF. The CDR3 region has the DNA TGTGCCAGCAGCTTACTGGTTTCGAGTCATGAAGCTTTCTTT.